Ten or more counts support the clone carrying this T cell receptor (beta chain). Its antigen is as yet unknown. These data belong to a study of CD8+CD57+ T cells in acquired aplastic anemia. Overall study context: DNA recovered from sorted CD4+ and CD8+ cells had a mean of approximately 3 ug. Whole-study results and caveats: Patients and healthy controls showed no significant CD8+ Simpson's diversity difference.

The use of genomic DNA as template underpinned the TCR beta VDJ and CDR3 profiling. MiXCR was run by TCRdb on the reads, yielding one entry per CDR3 protein. The data contain under 150,000 distinct CDR3 sequences, roughly 40% of them singletons. J was trimmed by 3 bases and V by 6 bases; bases with no gene match: 7. This CDR3 comprises 16 residues. Per the germline V gene, CDR1 is ENHRY and CDR2 is SYGVKD. The chain recombines TRBV10-3 with TRBJ2-3; 12 bases are shared with TRBD1. The sample comprised sorted CD4+, CD8+, or CD8+CD57+ T cells (not recorded which) from PBMCs. The TCR comes from a human donor in good health, serving as a control. In DNA, the CDR3 is TGTGCCATCAGAACCGGGACAGGGGGCAAGACAGATACGCAGTATTTT. It encodes CAIRTGTGGKTDTQYF.